The 4 T cell receptor beta chains presented below share a single source sample, sequenced in a study of early T cells in non-severe SARS-CoV-2 infection. TCRdb re-called the 5' RACE reads through MiXCR, storing one row per CDR3 protein. Of some 62,000 distinct CDR3 sequences in the sample, 8.8% were seen once. The sequencing used whole blood, collected at baseline. The receptors were sampled from an adult who was a healthcare worker with PCR-confirmed SARS-CoV-2 infection or an uninfected control (not recorded which).

This clonotype was seen repeatedly, ten times or more. The genes are TRBV15 and TRBJ2-7, with TRBD2 matching over 12 bases. The CDR3 sequence is 19 residues long. V was clipped by 0 bases and J by 4 bases; unmatched bases: 13. Germline V gene sequence: CDR1 LNHNV, CDR2 YYDKDF (reference sequence). The CDR3 sequence: CATSRDSLLAGGNTYEQYF. The CDR3 region has the DNA TGTGCCACCAGCAGAGATTCTCTCCTAGCGGGAGGGAATACGTACGAGCAGTACTTC.

This chain uses TRBV18 with TRBJ1-1; TRBD1 might be the D (5 bases). With 6 bases removed from V and 2 bases from J, the gap between germline ends came to 10 bases. Germline lookup yields CDR1 KGHSH and CDR2 LQKENI. CDR3 length: 13 residues. The CDR3: CASSRDVNTEAFF. In nucleotides, the CDR3 is TGTGCCAGCTCTCGGGACGTTAACACTGAAGCTTTCTTT.

This clonotype was seen a handful of times. This chain joins TRBV29-1 and TRBJ1-1; TRBD1 is a possible D gene (6 bases). V was trimmed by 4 bases and J by 0 bases, leaving 9 bases between them. Germline V gene lookup returns CDR1 SQVTM and CDR2 ANQGSEA. This CDR3 region has 13 residues. The CDR3 DNA sequence: TGCAGCGTTGTAGGGGGACTGAACACTGAAGCTTTCTTT. Encoded protein: CSVVGGLNTEAFF. Complete variable domain (other parts from reference TRBV29-1 and TRBJ1-1): SAVISQKPSRDICQRGTSLTIQCQVDSQVTMMFWYRQQPGQSLTLIATANQGSEATYESGFVIDKFPISRPNLTFSTLTVSNMSPEDSSIYLCSVVGGLNTEAFFGQGTRLTVV.

V is TRBV11-2 and J is TRBJ1-2, with 7 bases matching TRBD1. In germline, CDR1 is SGHAT, CDR2 FQNNGV. J was trimmed by 7 bases and V by 6 bases; bases with no gene match: 11. The CDR3 loop spans 14 amino acids. The CDR3 nucleotides are TGTGCCAGCAGGTCAACAGGGGAAGGCTCTGGCTACACCTTC. Protein sequence: CASRSTGEGSGYTF.